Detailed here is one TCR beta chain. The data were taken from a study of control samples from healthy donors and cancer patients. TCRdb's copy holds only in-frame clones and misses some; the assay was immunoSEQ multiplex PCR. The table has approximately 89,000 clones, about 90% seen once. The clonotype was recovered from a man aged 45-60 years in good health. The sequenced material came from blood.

CDR3 sequence: CATSDLRGAADTQYF. The CDR3 DNA follows: TGTGCCACCAGTGATTTGCGGGGGGCAGCGGATACGCAGTATTTT. V usage is TRBV24-1 and J usage is TRBJ2-3; TRBD2 is a possible D gene (7 bases). V was trimmed by 0 bases and J by 6 bases, leaving 12 bases between them. Germline-derived CDR1 and CDR2 are KGHDR and SFDVKD. The CDR3 loop spans 15 amino acids.